One and the same sample provided the 32 T cell receptor beta chains below, sequenced in a study of a mutant IDH1 vaccine in newly diagnosed glioma (dated by TCRdb to the early 2020s). What this sample's time point label stands for: baseline, week 1 (first vaccination visit). The treatment or condition label here, explained by the study, means: pre-vaccination baseline after standard-of-care therapy. The library was built by means of the immunoSEQ multiplex PCR assay. As stored in TCRdb, this immuneACCESS dataset retains in-frame rearrangements with V and J assigned. A fraction of the clones does not appear; measured against another copy, unresolved V genes explain less than half of the discrepancy, and the remainder lacks a known reason. This sample gives 90,000 to 100,000 clones in total; roughly 90% of them show up just once. Around 0.6% of the sample rests with the top ten. The source was PBMCs, collected from a glioma patient treated with radiotherapy, temozolomide or both. These receptors all stem from a woman aged 50 to 60 with glioma.

CDR3 nucleotide sequence: TGTGCCAGCAGTTTAACTAGCGGGGCCCTCCAAGAGACCCAGTACTTC. This codes for CASSLTSGALQETQYF. The J gene is TRBJ2-5, the V gene TRBV27; 10 bases fit TRBD2. The CDR3 is 16 amino acids. V was clipped by 2 bases and J by 1 base; unmatched bases: 4. Germline V CDR1 and CDR2: MNHEY, SMNVEV (reference sequence).

This rearrangement joins TRBV7-2 to TRBJ2-6; possibly TRBD1 for D (6 bases). This CDR3 is 15 amino acids long. Trimming took 5 bases from V and 2 from J, leaving 10 bases between them. Germline V lookup: CDR1 SGHTA, CDR2 FQGNSA. CDR3 protein: CASSRRTAGANVLTF. Here the CDR3 DNA reads TGTGCCAGCAGCCGACGGACAGCTGGGGCCAACGTCCTGACTTTC.

V gene TRBV4-1 combines with J gene TRBJ1-1, with D tentatively TRBD1 (5 bases). The CDR3 runs to 14 residues. The V gene's germline CDR1 is MGHRA and CDR2 YSYEKL. Trimming stripped 1 base from V and 1 base from J, with 7 bases between. CDR3 coding DNA: TGCGCCAGCAGCCAAGCCGGGACGAACACTGAAGCTTTCTTT. Its protein is CASSQAGTNTEAFF.

This rearrangement joins TRBV6-5 to TRBJ2-1, with D unresolved. V was trimmed by 4 bases and J by 7 bases, leaving 5 bases between them. The germline gives CDR1 MNHEY, CDR2 SVGAGI. There are 11 residues in the CDR3. This CDR3 is CASSLWNEQFF. The CDR3 DNA is TGTGCCAGCAGTTTATGGAATGAGCAGTTCTTC.

This chain uses TRBV19 with TRBJ2-5, with D maybe TRBD2 (7 bases). This CDR3 is 14 amino acids long. V lost 7 bases and J 1 base, leaving 13 bases between the germline ends. Germline loops: CDR1 LNHDA, CDR2 SQIVND (reference sequence). In DNA, the CDR3 is TGTGCCAGTAAAGTTGCGGGGGCCCAAGAGACCCAGTACTTC. It translates to CASKVAGAQETQYF.

The chain has TRBV11-2 and TRBJ2-1, with TRBD2 matching over 11 bases. With 1 base clipped from V and 7 bases from J, the junction kept 3 bases outside the gene matches. The CDR3 covers 15 residues. CDR1 and CDR2 (germline): SGHAT, FQNNGV. The CDR3 reads CASSLVAGGFNEQFF. The CDR3 nucleotides read TGTGCCAGCAGCTTAGTAGCGGGAGGGTTTAATGAGCAGTTCTTC.

J is TRBJ1-1 and V is TRBV5-1; weak D call: TRBD1 (5 bases). V shed 0 bases and J shed 0 bases, with 9 bases lying between them. This CDR3 region has 15 residues. Germline assignment: CDR1 SGHRS and CDR2 YFSETQ. CDR3 loop: CASSLVAGMNTEAFF. CDR3 nucleotides: TGCGCCAGCAGCTTGGTGGCAGGGATGAACACTGAAGCTTTCTTT.

The V gene is TRBV10-1, the J gene TRBJ1-6; D not resolved. Trimming pared 6 bases from V and 0 bases from J, leaving 9 bases between. Germline CDR1 is WNHNN and CDR2 is SYGVQD (reference sequence). The CDR3 runs 15 residues. The CDR3 is CASSQGSSYNSPLHF. The CDR3 DNA sequence: TGCGCCAGCAGCCAAGGGAGCTCCTATAATTCACCCCTCCACTTT.

The V call is TRBV6-1, the J call TRBJ1-1, with 7 bases identical to TRBD1. V shed 6 bases and J 0 bases; nucleotides not matched to a gene: 7. This CDR3 is built from 15 residues. Per germline, CDR1 MNHNS and CDR2 SASEGT. CDR3 protein: CASSQDRVMNTEAFF. The CDR3 DNA sequence: TGTGCCAGCAGCCAAGACAGGGTCATGAACACTGAAGCTTTCTTT.

This sequence joins TRBV5-5 and TRBJ2-2; D possibly corresponds to TRBD2 (5 bases). The CDR3 has 16 residues. Trimming stripped 2 bases from V and 3 bases from J, with 14 bases between. Germline V gene sequence: CDR1 SGHKS, CDR2 YYEKEE (reference sequence). DNA of the CDR3: TGTGCCAGCAGCTTAAGAGGGTACGGAGACACCGGGGAGCTGTTTTTT. Its protein is CASSLRGYGDTGELFF.

This rearrangement joins TRBV6-5 to TRBJ2-1, with 9 nucleotides matching TRBD2. CDR1 and CDR2 (germline): MNHEY, SVGAGI. The CDR3 sequence is 14 residues long. The V and J ends lost 5 bases and 7 bases, in that order; junction bases with no gene match: 6. The CDR3 sequence: CASSPLTSGNEQFF. CDR3 DNA: TGTGCCAGCAGTCCATTGACTAGCGGTAATGAGCAGTTCTTC.

This chain uses TRBV30 with TRBJ1-5; D gene uncertain. V lost 0 bases, J lost 5 bases, and 11 bases lay in between. Germline values: CDR1 GTSNPN, CDR2 SVGIG (reference sequence). The CDR3 contains 14 residues. CDR3 in amino acids: CAWSVGPSHQPQHF. CDR3 nucleotides: TGTGCCTGGAGTGTAGGCCCATCACATCAGCCCCAGCATTTT.

This clone came up once. The V and J genes are TRBV11-2 and TRBJ2-7; D is undetermined. This CDR3 has 14 residues. Germline values: CDR1 SGHAT, CDR2 FQNNGV. The germline V and J ends were trimmed by 2 bases and 3 bases, with 11 bases remaining between them. CDR3 in amino acids: CASSLSAAGYEQYF. The CDR3 DNA sequence: TGTGCCAGCAGCTTATCCGCCGCAGGCTACGAGCAGTACTTC.

The chain links TRBV10-3 to TRBJ1-3; 7 nucleotides align to TRBD1. J was trimmed by 3 bases and V by 0 bases; bases with no gene match: 5. This CDR3 region has 16 residues. Germline lookup yields CDR1 ENHRY and CDR2 SYGVKD. The CDR3 is CAISESGQLNGNTIYF. The CDR3 DNA is TGTGCCATCAGTGAGTCGGGACAGTTAAATGGAAACACCATATATTTT.

The CDR3 nucleotides read TGTGCCAGCAGTTACTCGTGGACTCTGTCCTACGAGCAGTACTTC. Its translation: CASSYSWTLSYEQYF. The chain uses TRBV6-5 and TRBJ2-7; possible D gene TRBD2, 5 bases. There are 15 residues in the CDR3. Trimming cost V 0 bases and J 1 base, with 10 bases left between them. The germline CDR1 and CDR2 sequences are MNHEY and SVGAGI.

The chain recombines TRBV23-1 with TRBJ2-2; the D call may be TRBD1 or TRBD2 (6 bases each). TRBV23-1 qualifies as an ORF whose function is uncertain. The CDR3 contains 13 residues. Trimming took off 7 bases at V and 6 bases at J, with 12 bases between the two ends. CDR3 loop: CASTQEGAGELFF. The CDR3 DNA follows: TGCGCCAGCACGCAGGAGGGGGCCGGGGAGCTGTTTTTT.

V usage is TRBV27 and J usage is TRBJ2-7; TRBD2 matches at 15 bases. Germline V gene data show CDR1 as MNHEY and CDR2 as SMNVEV (reference sequence). The CDR3 spans 14 residues. With 0 bases clipped from V and 12 bases from J, the junction kept 3 bases outside the gene matches. The CDR3: CASSLSGTSGGWYF. The CDR3 region has the DNA TGTGCCAGCAGTTTATCCGGGACTAGCGGGGGGTGGTACTTC.

The chain is built from TRBV7-8 and TRBJ2-7; 11 nucleotides line up with TRBD2. The CDR3 is made up of 16 amino acids. Germline CDR1 SGHVS, CDR2 FQNEAQ. Germline trimming cut 5 bases from V and 3 bases from J; bases unmatched to any gene: 9. For the CDR3, the DNA is TGTGCCAGCAGCCCTTACCGACTAGCGGGAAGCTACGAGCAGTACTTC. It is translated as CASSPYRLAGSYEQYF.

The genes are TRBV29-1 and TRBJ1-1, with 8 positions matching TRBD1. The CDR3 length is 13 residues. Per germline, CDR1 SQVTM and CDR2 ANQGSEA. With V trimmed by 6 bases and J by 5 bases, 8 bases remained unmatched. The CDR3 protein is CSVTSTGGTEAFF. As DNA, the CDR3 is TGCAGCGTCACTAGCACAGGGGGAACTGAAGCTTTCTTT.

The count of this clone is one. The V and J genes are TRBV6-6 and TRBJ1-4, with unresolved D. This CDR3 is 12 amino acids long. The germline gives CDR1 MNHNY, CDR2 SVGAGI (reference sequence). V dropped 6 bases and J dropped 4 bases, with 6 bases sitting between them. The CDR3 loop reads CASRGVNEKLFF. For the CDR3, the DNA is TGTGCCAGCAGAGGCGTTAATGAAAAACTGTTTTTT.

This clone was seen a single time. The chain carries TRBV30 and TRBJ2-5; maybe TRBD2 (6 bases). Germline-derived CDR1 and CDR2 are GTSNPN and SVGIG (reference sequence). The CDR3 runs to 15 residues. Between the trimmed V and J ends, which lost 2 bases and 5 bases, there was a span of 18 bases. In DNA form, the CDR3 reads TGTGCCTGGAGTCCCGGACGGGGGAACGGGGAGACCCAGTACTTC. This codes for CAWSPGRGNGETQYF.

The gene calls are TRBV5-1 and TRBJ2-2; no definite D call. CDR3 size: 16 residues. Per the germline V gene, CDR1 is SGHRS and CDR2 is YFSETQ. Trimming took 4 bases from V and 4 from J, leaving 17 bases between them. The CDR3 region has the DNA TGCGCCAGCAGCCACGGCTTAGGTCTCTTCACCGGGGAGCTGTTTTTT. It yields the protein CASSHGLGLFTGELFF.

Notes on this clone: Additional DNA sequences in this sample encode the identical CDR3. V and J are TRBV5-1 and TRBJ2-7; TRBD2 agrees at 8 bases. Trimming at V came to 4 bases and at J to 0 bases, leaving 3 bases not matched to a gene. The CDR3 spans 14 residues. Germline V gene sequence: CDR1 SGHRS, CDR2 YFSETQ. CDR3 region: CASSLGLASYEQYF. The CDR3 region has the DNA TGCGCCAGCAGCCTCGGACTAGCCTCCTACGAGCAGTACTTC.

V gene TRBV11-1 combines with J gene TRBJ2-7, with D perhaps TRBD1 or TRBD2 (7 bases each). Trimming cost V 3 bases and J 4 bases, with 22 bases left between them. CDR1 is SGHAT and CDR2 is FQDESV in the germline V gene (reference sequence). The CDR3 is 17 residues long. The CDR3 DNA sequence: TGTGCCAGCAGCTTCTCACTCGGGGGGACAGAGTCTTACGAGCAGTACTTC. Translating gives CASSFSLGGTESYEQYF.

This chain connects TRBV2 to TRBJ1-5; 12 nucleotides line up with TRBD1. CDR1 SNHLY and CDR2 FYNNEI come from the germline V gene. The V and J ends lost 7 bases and 3 bases, in that order; junction bases with no gene match: 7. The CDR3 spans 16 residues. DNA of the CDR3: TGTGCCAGCATCCCCGGGACAGGGGGCCTCAATCAGCCCCAGCATTTT. This encodes CASIPGTGGLNQPQHF.

The gene calls are TRBV5-1 and TRBJ1-1; the D gene is possibly TRBD1 (6 bases). Germline loops: CDR1 SGHRS, CDR2 YFSETQ. The CDR3 is 15 amino acids. V lost 4 bases and J lost 5, with 18 bases in between. The CDR3 DNA reads TGCGCCAGCAGCCAATTCGTGGGGGCGCGGACTGAAGCTTTCTTT. As protein: CASSQFVGARTEAFF.

The genes are TRBV6-4 and TRBJ2-1, with 8 bases aligning to TRBD1. Trimming cost V 1 base and J 4 bases; bases outside gene matches: 6. Germline CDR1 is MRHNA and CDR2 is SNTAGT. There are 16 residues in the CDR3. Here the CDR3 reads CASSDFRTGSYNEQFF. In nucleotides, the CDR3 is TGTGCCAGCAGTGACTTTCGGACAGGGTCATACAATGAGCAGTTCTTC.

This chain uses TRBV27 with TRBJ1-2, with D perhaps matching TRBD1 (5 bases). The CDR3 is 13 amino acids. CDR1 MNHEY and CDR2 SMNVEV come from the germline V gene (reference sequence). V lost 6 bases and J 8 bases, leaving 16 bases between the germline ends. The CDR3 DNA follows: TGTGCCAGCAGCCATAGGGGTAGCGGGGGCTACACCTTC. Translating it yields CASSHRGSGGYTF.

The gene calls are TRBV21-1 and TRBJ2-2. TRBV21-1 is reported as a pseudogene. The CDR3 consists of 14 residues. The CDR3 nucleotides read TGTGCCAGCAGCAAAGGGAAGATGACCGGGGAGCTGTTTTTT. Its protein is CASSKGKMTGELFF.

The rearrangement uses TRBV19 and TRBJ1-2, with no clear D. The V end lost 5 bases, the J end lost 1 base, and 11 bases lay between the germline ends. The CDR3 contains 14 residues. Germline-derived CDR1 and CDR2 are LNHDA and SQIVND (reference sequence). Here the CDR3 DNA reads TGTGCCAGTAGTTGGCAGGACCTTAACTATGGCTACACCTTC. Translated, it gives CASSWQDLNYGYTF.

The chain carries TRBV19 and TRBJ1-2, with 7 bases lining up with TRBD1. Germline V gene data show CDR1 as LNHDA and CDR2 as SQIVND (reference sequence). The CDR3 consists of 14 residues. J gave up 5 bases and V 8 bases, and 11 bases lay outside the gene matches. The CDR3 region is CASQPNQQGYGYTF. In nucleotides, the CDR3 is TGTGCCAGTCAACCAAACCAACAGGGGTATGGCTACACCTTC.

This clone was detected once. Written as DNA, the CDR3 is TGTGCCAGTAGTTTTGGAGGGACAGGGACCTACGAGCAGTACTTC. As protein: CASSFGGTGTYEQYF. The chain combines TRBV19 with TRBJ2-7, with 9 positions matching TRBD1. V lost 5 bases and J lost 2; bases outside the gene matches: 7. CDR1 and CDR2 from the germline V gene are LNHDA and SQIVND (reference sequence). This CDR3 is 15 amino acids long.